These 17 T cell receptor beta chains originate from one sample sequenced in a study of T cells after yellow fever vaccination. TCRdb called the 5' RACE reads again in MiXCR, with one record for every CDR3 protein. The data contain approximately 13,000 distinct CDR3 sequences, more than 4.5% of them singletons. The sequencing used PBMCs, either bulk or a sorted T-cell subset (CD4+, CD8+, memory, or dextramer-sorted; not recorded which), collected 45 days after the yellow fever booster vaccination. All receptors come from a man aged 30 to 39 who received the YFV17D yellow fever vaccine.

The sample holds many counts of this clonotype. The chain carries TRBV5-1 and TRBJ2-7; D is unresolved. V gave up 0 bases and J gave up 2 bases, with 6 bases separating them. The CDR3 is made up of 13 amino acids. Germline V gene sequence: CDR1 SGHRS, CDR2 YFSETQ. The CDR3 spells CASSLGRPYEQYF. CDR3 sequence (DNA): TGCGCCAGCAGCTTGGGCAGACCCTACGAGCAGTACTTC.

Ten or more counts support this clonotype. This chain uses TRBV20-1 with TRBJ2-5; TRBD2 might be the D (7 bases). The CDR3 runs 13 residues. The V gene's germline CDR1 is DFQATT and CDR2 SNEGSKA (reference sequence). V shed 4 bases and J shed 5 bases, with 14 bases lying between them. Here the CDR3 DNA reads TGCAGTGCTATATGGACTAGGGGGGAGACCCAGTACTTC. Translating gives CSAIWTRGETQYF.

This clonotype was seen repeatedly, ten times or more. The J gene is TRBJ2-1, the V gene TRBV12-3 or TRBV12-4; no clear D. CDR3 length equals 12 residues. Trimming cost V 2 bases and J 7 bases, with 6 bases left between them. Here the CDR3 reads CASSLNGNEQFF. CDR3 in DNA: TGTGCCAGCAGTTTAAACGGAAATGAGCAGTTCTTC.

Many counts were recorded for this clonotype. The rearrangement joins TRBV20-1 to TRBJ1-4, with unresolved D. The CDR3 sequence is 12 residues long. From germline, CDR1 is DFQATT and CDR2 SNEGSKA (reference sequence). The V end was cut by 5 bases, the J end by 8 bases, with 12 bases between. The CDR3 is CSARASWEKLFF. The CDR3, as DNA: TGCAGTGCTCGAGCCTCTTGGGAAAAACTGTTTTTT.

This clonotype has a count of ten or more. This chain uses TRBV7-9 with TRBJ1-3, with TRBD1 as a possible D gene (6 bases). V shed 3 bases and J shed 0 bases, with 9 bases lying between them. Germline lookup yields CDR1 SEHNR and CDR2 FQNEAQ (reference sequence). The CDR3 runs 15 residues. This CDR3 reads CASSLRGNSGNTIYF. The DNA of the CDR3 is TGTGCCAGCAGCTTGAGGGGGAACTCTGGAAACACCATATATTTT.

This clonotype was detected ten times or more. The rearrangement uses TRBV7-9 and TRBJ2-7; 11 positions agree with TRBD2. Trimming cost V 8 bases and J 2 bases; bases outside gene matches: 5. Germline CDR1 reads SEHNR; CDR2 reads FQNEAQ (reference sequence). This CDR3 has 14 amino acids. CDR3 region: CASGPGLAAYEQYF. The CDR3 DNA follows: TGTGCCAGCGGCCCGGGACTAGCGGCCTACGAGCAGTACTTC.

The CDR3 is CASSLTSGRGYEQYF. DNA of the CDR3: TGTGCCAGCAGCTTGACTAGCGGGAGAGGATACGAGCAGTACTTC. The J gene is TRBJ2-7, the V gene TRBV7-2; 12 bases are a match to TRBD2. The CDR3 spans 15 residues. The junction had 4 bases not matched to a gene; V was cut back by 3 bases and J by 4 bases. Germline V lookup: CDR1 SGHTA, CDR2 FQGNSA.

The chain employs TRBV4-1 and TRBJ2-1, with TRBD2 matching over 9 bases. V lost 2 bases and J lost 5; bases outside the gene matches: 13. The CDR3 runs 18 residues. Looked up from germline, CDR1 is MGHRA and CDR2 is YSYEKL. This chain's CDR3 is CASSQTWAGGRANNEQFF. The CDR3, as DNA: TGCGCCAGCAGCCAAACGTGGGCCGGCGGGAGGGCCAACAATGAGCAGTTCTTC.

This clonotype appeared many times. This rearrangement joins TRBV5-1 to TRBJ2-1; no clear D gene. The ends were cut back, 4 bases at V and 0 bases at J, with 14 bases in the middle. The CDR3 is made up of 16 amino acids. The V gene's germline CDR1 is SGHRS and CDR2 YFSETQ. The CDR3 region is CASSLMESSSYNEQFF. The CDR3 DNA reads TGCGCCAGCAGCCTCATGGAGAGTAGCTCCTACAATGAGCAGTTCTTC.

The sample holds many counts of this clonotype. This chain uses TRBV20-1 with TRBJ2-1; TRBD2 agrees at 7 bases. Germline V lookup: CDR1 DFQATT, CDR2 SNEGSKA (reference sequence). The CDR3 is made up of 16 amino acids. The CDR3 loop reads CSGRTNGIPTHNEQFF. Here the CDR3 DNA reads TGCAGCGGGAGGACTAATGGAATCCCCACACACAATGAGCAGTTCTTC.

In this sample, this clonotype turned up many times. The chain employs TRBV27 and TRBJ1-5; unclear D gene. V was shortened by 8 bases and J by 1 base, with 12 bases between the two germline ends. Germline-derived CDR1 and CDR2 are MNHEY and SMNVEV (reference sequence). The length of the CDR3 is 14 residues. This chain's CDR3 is CASWPSGSNQPQHF. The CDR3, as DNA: TGTGCCAGCTGGCCTTCCGGGAGCAATCAGCCCCAGCATTTT.

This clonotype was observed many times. CDR3 sequence reads: CASSNGLAGNYEQYF. In DNA, the CDR3 is TGCGCCAGCAGCAATGGACTAGCGGGTAACTACGAGCAGTACTTC. The chain carries TRBV5-1 and TRBJ2-7; the match to TRBD2 covers 11 bases. Germline CDR1 and CDR2: SGHRS and YFSETQ. V shed 4 bases, J shed 3 bases, and the junction held 6 bases outside the gene matches. CDR3 length equals 15 residues.

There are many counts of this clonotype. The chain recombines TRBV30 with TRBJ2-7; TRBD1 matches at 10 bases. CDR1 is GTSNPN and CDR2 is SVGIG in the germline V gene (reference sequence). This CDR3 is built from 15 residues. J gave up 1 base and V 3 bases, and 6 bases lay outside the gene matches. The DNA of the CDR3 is TGTGCCTGGAGAAAGACAGGGGGCGCATCCTACGAGCAGTACTTC. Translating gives CAWRKTGGASYEQYF.

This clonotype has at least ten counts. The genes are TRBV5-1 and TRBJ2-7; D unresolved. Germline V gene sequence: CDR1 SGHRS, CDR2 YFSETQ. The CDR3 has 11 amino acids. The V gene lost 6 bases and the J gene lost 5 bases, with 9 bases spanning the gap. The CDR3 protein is CASKAADEQYF. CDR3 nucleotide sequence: TGCGCCAGCAAGGCGGCGGACGAGCAGTACTTC. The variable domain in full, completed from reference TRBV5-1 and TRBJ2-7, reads KAGVTQTPRYLIKTRGQQVTLSCSPISGHRSVSWYQQTPGQGLQFLFEYFSETQRNKGNFPGRFSGRQFSNSRSEMNVSTLELGDSALYLCASKAADEQYFGPGTRLTVT.

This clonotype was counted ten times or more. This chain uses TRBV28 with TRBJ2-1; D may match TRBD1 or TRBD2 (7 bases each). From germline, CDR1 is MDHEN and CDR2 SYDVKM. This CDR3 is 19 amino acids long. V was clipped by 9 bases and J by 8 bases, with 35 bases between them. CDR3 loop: CARSRSGQKGLVEYDEQFF. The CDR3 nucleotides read TGTGCCAGGTCTCGATCGGGACAGAAAGGACTAGTTGAGTACGATGAGCAGTTCTTC. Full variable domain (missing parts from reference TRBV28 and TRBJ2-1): DVKVTQSSRYLVKRTGEKVFLECVQDMDHENMFWYRQDPGLGLRLIYFSYDVKMKEKGDIPEGYSVSREKKERFSLILESASTNQTSMYLCARSRSGQKGLVEYDEQFFGPGTRLTVL.

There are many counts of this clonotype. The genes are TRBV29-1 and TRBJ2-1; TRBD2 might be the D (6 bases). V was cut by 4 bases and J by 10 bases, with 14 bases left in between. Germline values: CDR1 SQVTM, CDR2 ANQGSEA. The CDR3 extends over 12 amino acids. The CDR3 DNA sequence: TGCAGCGTTGTGGGGGGAGGCGAGGAGCAGTTCTTC. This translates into CSVVGGGEEQFF.

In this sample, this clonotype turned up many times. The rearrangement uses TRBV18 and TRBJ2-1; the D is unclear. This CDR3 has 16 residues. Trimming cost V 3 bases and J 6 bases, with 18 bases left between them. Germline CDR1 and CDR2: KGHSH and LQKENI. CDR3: CASSPTLPGWGNEQFF. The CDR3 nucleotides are TGTGCCAGCTCACCTACACTACCGGGCTGGGGCAATGAGCAGTTCTTC.